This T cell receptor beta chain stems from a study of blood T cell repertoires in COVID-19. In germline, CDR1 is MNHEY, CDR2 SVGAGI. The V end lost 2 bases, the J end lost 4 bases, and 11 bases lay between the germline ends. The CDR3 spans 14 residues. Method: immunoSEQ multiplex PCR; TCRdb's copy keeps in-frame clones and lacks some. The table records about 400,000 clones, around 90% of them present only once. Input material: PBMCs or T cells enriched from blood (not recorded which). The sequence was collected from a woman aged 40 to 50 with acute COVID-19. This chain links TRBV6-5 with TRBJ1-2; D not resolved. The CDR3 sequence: CASSYDGVGYGYTF. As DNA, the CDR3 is TGTGCCAGCAGTTACGACGGGGTTGGCTATGGCTACACCTTC.